These 19 T cell receptor beta chains were sequenced from one sample in a study of T cell responses to AZD1222 COVID-19 vaccine. The protocol was immunoSEQ multiplex PCR, while the TCRdb copy is restricted to in-frame clones and leaves out a portion. The sample consists of just over 20,000 clones, approximately 86% of them appearing once. Material: peripheral blood, obtained on day 0 of AZD1222 vaccination. Receptor source: an adult in good health.

The V call is TRBV3-1 (or the pseudogene TRBV3-2), the J call TRBJ2-5, with D possibly TRBD1 on 6 matching bases. The V gene lost 4 bases and the J gene lost 2 bases, with 11 bases spanning the gap. The CDR3 consists of 14 residues. Looked up from germline, CDR1 is LGHDT and CDR2 is YNNKEL (reference sequence). CDR3 DNA: TGTGCCAGCAGCCGGAGGACAGAACAAGAGACCCAGTACTTC. This codes for CASSRRTEQETQYF.

This chain links TRBV7-2 with TRBJ2-5; TRBD2 agrees at 12 bases. The CDR3 extends over 15 amino acids. CDR1 is SGHTA, CDR2 FQGNSA, per germline. Germline trimming cut 3 bases from V and 3 bases from J; bases unmatched to any gene: 2. The CDR3 DNA follows: TGTGCCAGCAGCTTTCGACTAGCGGGGGAAGAGACCCAGTACTTC. Its translation is CASSFRLAGEETQYF.

This sequence joins TRBV9 and TRBJ2-1; tentatively, D is TRBD1 (6 bases). Trimming shortened V by 1 base and J by 1 base, and 18 bases separated the two germline ends. The CDR3 has 18 amino acids. The germline V gene has CDR1 SGDLS and CDR2 YYNGEE. The CDR3 nucleotides read TGTGCCAGCAGCGTAAAACCGACAGGCGAACCTTCCTACAATGAGCAGTTCTTC. Encoded protein: CASSVKPTGEPSYNEQFF.

This rearrangement joins TRBV28 to TRBJ2-3; D uncertain. CDR3 length: 12 amino acids. V lost 3 bases and J 4 bases, leaving 5 bases between the germline ends. CDR1 is MDHEN, CDR2 SYDVKM, per germline. CDR3 in amino acids: CASSLGADTQYF. The CDR3 DNA follows: TGTGCCAGCAGTTTGGGCGCAGATACGCAGTATTTT.

This clone appeared a few times. V usage is TRBV19 and J usage is TRBJ2-1; D perhaps matches TRBD2 (6 bases). The CDR3 is 12 residues long. The germline V gene encodes CDR1 LNHDA and CDR2 SQIVND (reference sequence). Trimming pared 10 bases from V and 3 bases from J, leaving 10 bases between. The chain's CDR3 is CATGTFYNEQFF. The DNA of the CDR3 is TGTGCCACTGGGACTTTCTACAATGAGCAGTTCTTC.

The chain recombines TRBV5-1 with TRBJ2-5; TRBD2 matches 12 bases. There are 15 residues in the CDR3. Trimming removed 0 bases from V and 5 bases from J; junction bases left unmatched: 2. Germline V gene data show CDR1 as SGHRS and CDR2 as YFSETQ. This chain's CDR3 is CASSLALAGGETQYF. The CDR3 DNA follows: TGCGCCAGCAGCTTGGCTCTAGCGGGAGGGGAGACCCAGTACTTC.

The V gene is TRBV30, the J gene TRBJ2-3; TRBD2 matches 8 bases. This CDR3 region has 14 residues. Germline V lookup: CDR1 GTSNPN, CDR2 SVGIG (reference sequence). The junction had 4 bases not matched to a gene; V was cut back by 3 bases and J by 2 bases. The CDR3 region has the DNA TGTGCCTGGAGGTTAGCGGGGTCCACAGATACGCAGTATTTT. This gives the protein CAWRLAGSTDTQYF.

This chain connects TRBV9 to TRBJ1-3; possible D gene TRBD1, 5 bases. This CDR3 has 15 residues. Trimming removed 7 bases at V and 4 bases at J, with 18 bases between. In germline, CDR1 is SGDLS, CDR2 YYNGEE. CDR3 sequence: CASSEEGLQGNTIYF. Written as DNA, the CDR3 is TGTGCCAGCTCCGAAGAGGGGCTCCAAGGAAACACCATATATTTT.

This clone has a single count. The chain carries TRBV29-1 and TRBJ2-7; D is possibly TRBD1 or TRBD2 (5 bases each). V shed 7 bases and J shed 1 base, with 14 bases lying between them. Looked up from germline, CDR1 is SQVTM and CDR2 is ANQGSEA. The CDR3 is 13 amino acids. In nucleotides, the CDR3 is TGCAGCGCCGTGAGGGGAAATTCCTACGAGCAGTACTTC. This codes for CSAVRGNSYEQYF.

The chain uses TRBV19 and TRBJ1-2; D is ambiguous. Per the germline V gene, CDR1 is LNHDA and CDR2 is SQIVND (reference sequence). The CDR3 has 15 amino acids. V lost 1 base, J lost 6 bases, and 15 bases lay in between. CDR3 in DNA: TGTGCCAGTAGTATAGGCGGACTTTCAGGTGATGGCTACACCTTC. It is translated as CASSIGGLSGDGYTF.

This chain uses TRBV6-5 with TRBJ1-2; D is uncertain. Germline CDR1 MNHEY, CDR2 SVGAGI. This CDR3 region has 14 residues. The V and J ends lost 7 bases and 4 bases respectively, with 16 bases between them. This chain's CDR3 is CASTLVGTGYGYTF. CDR3 in DNA: TGTGCCAGCACCTTGGTGGGCACTGGCTATGGCTACACCTTC.

This clone was found a few times. CDR3 residues: CASSLSQGASNTEAFF. In nucleotides, the CDR3 is TGTGCCAGCAGCTTATCGCAGGGGGCGTCGAACACTGAAGCTTTCTTT. The V gene is TRBV7-9, the J gene TRBJ1-1, with TRBD1 matching 8 bases. This CDR3 spans 16 amino acids. Germline V gives CDR1 SEHNR, CDR2 FQNEAQ (reference sequence). Trimming cost V 2 bases and J 1 base; bases outside gene matches: 6.

The J gene is TRBJ2-7, the V gene TRBV6-5; 9 bases are shared with TRBD2. This CDR3 contains 14 residues. V was clipped by 7 bases and J by 4 bases; unmatched bases: 8. Germline V gene data show CDR1 as MNHEY and CDR2 as SVGAGI. The CDR3 DNA reads TGTGCCAGCACCTTTAGCGGGGGCAGTTACGAGCAGTACTTC. This translates into CASTFSGGSYEQYF.

The chain couples TRBV19 to TRBJ1-3; D call uncertain. The germline CDR1 and CDR2 sequences are LNHDA and SQIVND (reference sequence). With 10 bases removed from V and 4 bases from J, the gap between germline ends came to 11 bases. The CDR3 loop spans 12 amino acids. CDR3 nucleotides: TGTGCCACCCGACCGGGGGGAAACACCATATATTTT. Translation: CATRPGGNTIYF.

The genes are TRBV4-1 and TRBJ1-2, with D maybe TRBD1 (6 bases). The V gene's germline CDR1 is MGHRA and CDR2 YSYEKL. Trimming took off 3 bases at V and 4 bases at J, with 12 bases between the two ends. This CDR3 has 14 amino acids. This chain's CDR3 is CASSHDQGTYGYTF. The CDR3 coding sequence is TGCGCCAGCAGCCATGATCAGGGGACCTATGGCTACACCTTC.

The chain carries TRBV30 and TRBJ1-2; D gene unclear. The CDR3 is 13 residues long. The V gene lost 0 bases and the J gene lost 4 bases, with 9 bases spanning the gap. Germline V gene lookup returns CDR1 GTSNPN and CDR2 SVGIG (reference sequence). In nucleotides, the CDR3 is TGTGCCTGGAGTGTACAAGGGATCTATGGCTACACCTTC. It translates to CAWSVQGIYGYTF.

V gene TRBV19 combines with J gene TRBJ2-7; D not resolved. Trimming took 4 bases from V and 6 from J, leaving 10 bases between them. The CDR3 totals 12 residues. The V gene's germline CDR1 is LNHDA and CDR2 SQIVND (reference sequence). Written as DNA, the CDR3 is TGTGCCAGTAGTAGGGCCTATGGCGAGCAGTACTTC. Encoded protein: CASSRAYGEQYF. Together with reference TRBV19 and TRBJ2-7, the CDR3 gives the full variable domain: DGGITQSPKYLFRKEGQNVTLSCEQNLNHDAMYWYRQDPGQGLRLIYYSQIVNDFQKGDIAEGYSVSREKKESFPLTVTSAQKNPTAFYLCASSRAYGEQYFGPGTRLTVT.

This chain uses TRBV6-2 or TRBV6-3 with TRBJ2-7, with TRBD1 matching over 10 bases. V was pared by 2 bases and J by 3 bases, with 4 bases of the junction left unmatched. This CDR3 is 15 amino acids long. Germline assignment: CDR1 MNHEY and CDR2 SVGEGT. The CDR3 here is CASSYTRDRGYEQYF. The CDR3 coding sequence is TGTGCCAGCAGTTACACACGGGACAGGGGCTACGAGCAGTACTTC.

This clone was detected once. The gene calls are TRBV29-1 and TRBJ2-7; D may be TRBD2 (6 bases). Trimming shortened V by 1 base and J by 2 bases, and 15 bases separated the two germline ends. Germline loops: CDR1 SQVTM, CDR2 ANQGSEA. This CDR3 has 15 residues. DNA for the CDR3: TGCAGCGTTGAAGGACTAGATCGGATGCCCTACGAGCAGTACTTC. It specifies CSVEGLDRMPYEQYF.